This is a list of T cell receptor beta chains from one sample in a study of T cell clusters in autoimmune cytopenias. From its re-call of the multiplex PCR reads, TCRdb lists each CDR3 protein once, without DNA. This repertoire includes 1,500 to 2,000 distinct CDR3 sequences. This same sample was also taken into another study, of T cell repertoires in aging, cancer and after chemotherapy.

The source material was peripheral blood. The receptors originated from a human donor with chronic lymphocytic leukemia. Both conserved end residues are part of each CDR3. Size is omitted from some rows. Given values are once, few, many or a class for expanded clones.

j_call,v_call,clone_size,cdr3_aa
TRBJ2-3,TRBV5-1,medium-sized,CASGGSSSTDTQYF
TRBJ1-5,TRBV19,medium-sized,CASSRRNTNQPQHF
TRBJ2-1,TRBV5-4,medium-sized,CASSPPGQSYNEQFF
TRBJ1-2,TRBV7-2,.,CASSPGTGGARGYTF
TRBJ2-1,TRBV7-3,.,CASSPGGPGDEQFF
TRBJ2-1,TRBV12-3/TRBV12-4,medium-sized,CASSLGPGGEQFF
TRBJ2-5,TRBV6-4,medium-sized,CASSVEEGETQYF
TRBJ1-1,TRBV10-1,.,CASSSDKNTEAFF
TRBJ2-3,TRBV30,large,CAWSATSRDTQYF
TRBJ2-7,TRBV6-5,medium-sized,CASSSPGTDYEQYF
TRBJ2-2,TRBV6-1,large,CASSMEAGGTGELFF
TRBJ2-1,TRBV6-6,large,CASRPAGDEQFF
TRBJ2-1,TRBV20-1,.,CSAIRDNNEQFF
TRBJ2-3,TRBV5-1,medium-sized,CASSLGAPADTQYF
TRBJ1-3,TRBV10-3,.,CAISTDRDSGNTIYF
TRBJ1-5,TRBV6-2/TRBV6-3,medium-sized,CASSYSSYQPQHF
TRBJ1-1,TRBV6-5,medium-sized,CASSPSVGPGTEAFF
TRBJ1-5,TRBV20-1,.,CSAEGGSQPQHF
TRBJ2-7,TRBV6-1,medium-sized,CAGGQGSYEQYF
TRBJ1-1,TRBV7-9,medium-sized,CASTSRYGQLESDMAFF
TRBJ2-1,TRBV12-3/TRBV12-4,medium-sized,CASSLMGLYYNEQFF
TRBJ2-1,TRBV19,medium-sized,CASSTSRKAKTKDEQFF
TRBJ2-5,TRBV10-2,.,CASRTGDRETQYF
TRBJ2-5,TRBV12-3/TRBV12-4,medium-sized,CASSALSQETQYF